This is a list of T cell receptor beta chains from one sample in a study of blood T cell repertoires in COVID-19. Sequencing was performed with immunoSEQ multiplex PCR; in TCRdb, only in-frame clones are kept and a portion is missing. The table shows around 90,000 clones, with under 90% occurring only once. Sequenced: peripheral blood. These receptors were obtained from a human donor in a cohort sampled during active COVID-19. The CDR3 runs from the conserved cysteine through the conserved F or W. D genes are given only for firm matches. Where a row states a size, it is once, few, many or the class of an expanded clone; other rows omit it.

>TRBJ2-3|-|TRBV19|-
CASSIARQEPQYF
TGTGCCAGTAGTATTGCAAGACAGGAACCGCAGTATTTT
>TRBJ1-5|few|TRBV2|TRBD1
CASSERAGGRQPQHF
TGTGCCAGCAGTGAACGGGCAGGGGGAAGACAGCCCCAGCATTTT
>TRBJ2-1|once|TRBV28|TRBD1
CASSLSAPGQGFHEQFF
TGTGCCAGCAGTTTATCCGCCCCGGGACAGGGCTTCCATGAGCAGTTCTTC
>TRBJ2-7|-|TRBV3-1/TRBV3-2|TRBD2
CASSLLRRASGPQEEQYF
TGTGCCAGCAGCCTCCTAAGGCGGGCTAGCGGACCGCAAGAAGAGCAGTACTTC
>TRBJ2-7|-|TRBV30|TRBD2
CAWSVAGGPRGEQYF
TGTGCCTGGAGTGTAGCGGGAGGACCTAGGGGGGAGCAGTACTTC
>TRBJ1-4|-|TRBV7-9|TRBD1
CASNSGQATNEKLFF
TGTGCCAGCAACTCCGGACAGGCAACTAATGAAAAACTGTTTTTT
>TRBJ2-7|once|TRBV6-1|-
CASSAVQGAQLYEQYF
TGTGCCAGCAGTGCAGTACAGGGTGCCCAACTTTACGAGCAGTACTTC
>TRBJ1-6|few|TRBV2|TRBD1
CASSGGQGKTPLHF
TGTGCCAGCAGTGGAGGACAGGGGAAGACACCCCTCCACTTT
>TRBJ1-1|once|TRBV9|-
CASSVRPTGEAFF
TGTGCCAGCAGCGTAAGGCCAACAGGGGAAGCTTTCTTT
>TRBJ1-5|once|TRBV7-2|TRBD1
CASSSDRVRQPQHF
TGTGCCAGCAGCTCAGACAGGGTCAGGCAGCCCCAGCATTTT
>TRBJ2-7|-|TRBV7-9|-
CASSFRMGPTYERQYF
TGTGCCAGCAGCTTTCGGATGGGGCCTACCTACGAGCGGCAGTACTTC
>TRBJ2-7|-|TRBV7-8|-
CASRLRTGPYEQYF
TGTGCCAGCAGACTTAGAACAGGGCCCTACGAGCAGTACTTC
>TRBJ2-5|-|TRBV11-2|-
CASSLDVGPQETQYF
TGTGCCAGCAGCTTAGATGTGGGGCCCCAAGAGACCCAGTACTTC
>TRBJ1-1|-|TRBV28|-
CASSSRRGSEAFF
TGTGCCAGCAGTTCTCGAAGGGGGTCTGAAGCTTTCTTT
>TRBJ2-7|-|TRBV5-1|-
CASSLFQGYEQYF
TGCGCCAGCAGTTTATTTCAGGGCTACGAGCAGTACTTC
>TRBJ2-5|many|TRBV3-1/TRBV3-2|-
CASSQGPGSQETQYF
TGTGCCAGCAGCCAAGGCCCGGGGTCCCAAGAGACCCAGTACTTC
>TRBJ1-2|-|TRBV28|-
CASGNLGGRTSYTF
TGTGCCAGCGGCAACCTGGGTGGGAGAACGAGCTACACCTTC
>TRBJ1-3|-|TRBV12-3/TRBV12-4|-
CASSIGTGNTIYF
TGTGCCAGCAGTATAGGGACAGGAAACACCATATATTTT
>TRBJ1-2|-|TRBV6-5|-
CASRLGQNYGYTF
TGTGCCAGCAGACTCGGACAGAACTATGGCTACACCTTC
>TRBJ2-5|-|TRBV18|-
CASSPAPTSFGTQYF
TGTGCCAGCTCACCAGCGCCGACTAGTTTCGGGACCCAGTACTTC
>TRBJ2-1|few|TRBV5-5|TRBD1
CASSFRQGKSNEQFF
TGTGCCAGCAGCTTCCGACAGGGTAAAAGCAATGAGCAGTTCTTC
>TRBJ2-1|-|TRBV6-5|-
CASSRGLAHDNEQFF
TGTGCCAGCAGTCGGGGTCTAGCGCACGACAATGAGCAGTTCTTC
>TRBJ1-2|few|TRBV10-2|-
CASTEPDRRHYGYTF
TGCGCCAGCACCGAGCCGGACAGAAGACACTATGGCTACACCTTC
>TRBJ2-7|-|TRBV5-6|-
CASSSGTAYEQYF
TGTGCCAGCAGCTCCGGGACTGCTTACGAGCAGTACTTC
>TRBJ2-1|-|TRBV4-1|-
CASSQNSLDSSHNEQFF
TGCGCCAGCAGCCAAAACTCTTTGGACAGCTCGCACAATGAGCAGTTCTTC
>TRBJ1-5|-|TRBV13|-
CASSLPPSLNQPQHF
TGTGCCAGCAGCCTCCCACCGAGCCTCAATCAGCCCCAGCATTTT
>TRBJ2-7|-|TRBV6-5|TRBD1
CASTPGAGGYEQYF
TGTGCCAGCACCCCCGGGGCAGGGGGATACGAGCAGTACTTC
>TRBJ2-7|-|TRBV7-2|-
CASSWGGPSYEQYF
TGTGCCAGCAGCTGGGGGGGGCCCTCCTACGAGCAGTACTTC
>TRBJ1-3|few|TRBV7-2|-
CASSSTPWGGTVGNTIYF
TGTGCCAGCAGCTCTACCCCGTGGGGGGGAACAGTAGGAAACACCATATATTTT
>TRBJ2-3|-|TRBV5-4|-
CASSFGPTSTDTQYF
TGTGCCAGCAGCTTTGGTCCAACTAGCACAGATACGCAGTATTTT
>TRBJ2-1|-|TRBV29-1|TRBD1
CSVGQGNNEQFF
TGCAGCGTTGGACAGGGCAACAATGAGCAGTTCTTC
>TRBJ2-7|-|TRBV20-1|TRBD2
CSASRAGGPAYEQYF
TGCAGTGCTAGTAGAGCGGGAGGGCCAGCGTACGAGCAGTACTTC
>TRBJ1-4|-|TRBV7-9|TRBD1
CASSLRTGSNEKLFF
TGTGCCAGCAGCCTACGGACAGGGAGTAATGAAAAACTGTTTTTT
>TRBJ1-2|-|TRBV7-2|TRBD1
CASSSILTGGYGYTF
TGTGCCAGCAGCTCCATCCTGACAGGGGGGTATGGCTACACCTTC
>TRBJ2-3|-|TRBV11-2|-
CASSLWRASTDTQYF
TGTGCCAGCAGCCTCTGGCGGGCTTCCACAGATACGCAGTATTTT
>TRBJ1-6|-|TRBV7-8|-
CASSLSATPSPLHF
TGTGCCAGCAGCTTGAGCGCGACCCCCTCACCCCTCCACTTT
>TRBJ1-6|once|TRBV15|-
CATSRAGSLNSPLHF
TGTGCCACCAGCAGAGCGGGGAGCCTAAATTCACCCCTCCACTTT
>TRBJ2-2|-|TRBV3-1/TRBV3-2|TRBD1
CASSKRTGDTGELFF
TGTGCCAGCAGCAAGAGGACAGGGGACACCGGGGAGCTGTTTTTT
>TRBJ2-4|-|TRBV18|TRBD1
CASSPSDRVNFQYF
TGTGCCAGCTCACCCTCGGACAGGGTGAATTTTCAGTACTTC
>TRBJ2-1|-|TRBV5-1|TRBD2
CASSLSASGRGIGEQFF
TGCGCCAGCAGCTTGTCGGCTAGCGGGAGGGGTATAGGTGAGCAGTTCTTC
>TRBJ2-1|few|TRBV7-2|-
CASSLETNEQFF
TGTGCCAGCAGCTTGGAGACCAATGAGCAGTTCTTC
>TRBJ2-7|-|TRBV3-1/TRBV3-2|-
CASSRRRESEQYF
TGTGCCAGCAGCCGCAGGAGGGAGAGCGAGCAGTACTTC
>TRBJ2-1|-|TRBV28|TRBD2
CASSLLRTSGSLFF
TGTGCCAGCAGTTTATTGAGGACTAGCGGGAGTTTATTCTTC
>TRBJ2-7|-|TRBV30|TRBD2
CAWRVGLREPYEQYF
TGTGCCTGGAGGGTCGGATTGCGGGAGCCCTACGAGCAGTACTTC
>TRBJ2-1|-|TRBV6-5|TRBD2
CASGKREGRGDEQFF
TGTGCCAGCGGAAAGCGGGAGGGCCGTGGAGATGAGCAGTTCTTC
>TRBJ2-3|-|TRBV7-6|TRBD2
CASSLEASGRDGTDTQYF
TGTGCCAGCAGCTTAGAGGCTAGCGGGAGGGACGGCACAGATACGCAGTATTTT
>TRBJ1-4|-|TRBV2|-
CASKAGGWYEKLFF
TGTGCCAGCAAGGCCGGGGGTTGGTATGAAAAACTGTTTTTT
>TRBJ2-1|once|TRBV6-1|TRBD2
CASSDPMPSGGSSYNEQFF
TGTGCCAGCAGTGATCCGATGCCTAGCGGGGGGAGCTCCTACAATGAGCAGTTCTTC
>TRBJ2-7|-|TRBV5-1|-
CASSPQGPTYEQYF
TGCGCCAGCAGCCCGCAGGGGCCAACCTACGAGCAGTACTTC
>TRBJ2-5|-|TRBV7-9|-
CASSPRETQYF
TGTGCCAGCAGCCCCAGGGAGACCCAGTACTTC
>TRBJ2-7|few|TRBV10-1|TRBD2
CASSGASGEQYF
TGCGCCAGCAGTGGGGCTAGCGGGGAGCAGTACTTC
>TRBJ2-7|once|TRBV5-1|-
CASSLDRGSGYEQYF
TGCGCCAGCAGCTTGGACCGGGGTTCGGGTTACGAGCAGTACTTC
>TRBJ2-1|-|TRBV5-8|-
CASSYRQIGGNEQFF
TGTGCCAGCAGCTACCGACAGATTGGTGGCAATGAGCAGTTCTTC
>TRBJ2-6|-|TRBV7-9|-
CASIPGLLLSGANVLTF
TGTGCCAGCATACCGGGTCTATTACTGTCTGGGGCCAACGTCCTGACTTTC